This T cell receptor beta chain was captured in a study of regulatory T cells in long-lasting Graves disease. Whole-study findings and limits: There were preferences for TRBV28, TRBJ1-2 and TRBJ2-5 in persistent disease.

Time point specified: newly diagnosed GD, antithyroid drugs for less than 3 months. After RNA was extracted from PBMCs, the TCR library was made from it. CDR1 is DFQATT, CDR2 SNEGSKA, per germline (reference sequence). The CDR3 is 12 residues long. V lost 3 bases and J lost 7; bases outside the gene matches: 5. Relying on iRepertoire HTBI primers and Arm-PCR of CDR3 regions, the team built TCR beta libraries. Each CDR3 protein is one row after TCRdb ran MiXCR on the multiplex PCR reads. This sample carries 620,000 or so distinct CDR3 sequences, about 16% of them seen once, and the ten largest clones take approximately 18%. As to this clonotype: Its antigen is currently unknown.

This sample was shared with a second study, whose subject was T cells in Graves' hyperthyroidism and ophthalmopathy. That work contributes: The hyperthyroidism patients had all been newly diagnosed, and their disease duration was under 2 months. Their ages ranged from 18 to 65 years.

The chain joins TRBV20-1 to TRBJ1-2; 7 nucleotides align to TRBD1. This TCR derives from a woman in her thirties with Graves disease. Sequenced here: peripheral blood mononuclear cells (PBMCs), sampled at new diagnosis, from a patient treated with antithyroid drugs. This CDR3 is CSARETGTGYTF. The CDR3 bases are TGCAGTGCTAGGGAGACAGGGACTGGCTACACCTTC.